The clone carrying this T cell receptor beta chain was observed once. Trimming stripped 5 bases from V and 0 bases from J, with 11 bases between. Germline V gives CDR1 GTSNPN, CDR2 SVGIG (reference sequence). The CDR3 covers 14 residues. This sample was taken from a study of blood T cell repertoires in COVID-19. Assay used: immunoSEQ multiplex PCR; TCRdb lists only in-frame clones, some missing. The sample carries 150,000 to 200,000 clones, approximately 80% recorded once. Those enrolled, adults aged roughly 18 to 89 years, came from about 24 US areas. Categorization into cohorts depended on clinical history that participants reported.

This chain uses TRBV30 with TRBJ2-1; D possibly corresponds to TRBD1 (6 bases). This clonotype was obtained from a woman between 50 and 59 years old who had recovered from COVID-19. Sequenced: PBMCs or T cells enriched from blood (not recorded which). The CDR3 coding sequence is TGTGCCTGGGGTCAGGGGAGCTCCTACAATGAGCAGTTCTTC. Translation gives CAWGQGSSYNEQFF. Full variable domain (outside the CDR3, taken from reference TRBV30 and TRBJ2-1): SQTIHQWPATLVQPVGSPLSLECTVEGTSNPNLYWYRQAAGRGLQLLFYSVGIGQISSEVPQNLSASRPQDRQFILSSKKLLLSDSGFYLCAWGQGSSYNEQFFGPGTRLTVL.